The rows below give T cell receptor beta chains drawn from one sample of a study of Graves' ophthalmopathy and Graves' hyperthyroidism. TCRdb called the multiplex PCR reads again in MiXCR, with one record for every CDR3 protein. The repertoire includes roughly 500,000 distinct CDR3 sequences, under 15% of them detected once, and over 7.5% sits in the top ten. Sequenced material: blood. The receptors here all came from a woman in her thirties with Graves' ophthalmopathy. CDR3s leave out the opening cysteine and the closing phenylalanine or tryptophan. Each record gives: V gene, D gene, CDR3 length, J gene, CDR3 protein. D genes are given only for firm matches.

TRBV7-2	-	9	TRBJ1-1	ASSFLTEAF
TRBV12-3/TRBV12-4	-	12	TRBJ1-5	ASSQGGHVEPQH
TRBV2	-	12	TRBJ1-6	ASSEEQYNSPLH
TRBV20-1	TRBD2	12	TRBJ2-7	SALTGTSFSEQY
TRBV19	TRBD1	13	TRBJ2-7	ASRPDRASSYEQY
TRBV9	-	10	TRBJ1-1	SSSSLNTEAF
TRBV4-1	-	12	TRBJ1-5	ASSPGQLYRPQH
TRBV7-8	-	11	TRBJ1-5	ASSSLGPGPQH
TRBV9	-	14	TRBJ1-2	ASSVSPWETNYGYT
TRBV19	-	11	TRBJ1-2	ASSIRRARGYT
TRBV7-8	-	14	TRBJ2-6	ASSLETVVGANVLT
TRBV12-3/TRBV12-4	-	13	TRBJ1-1	ASSLASHVNTEAF
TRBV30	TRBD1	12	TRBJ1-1	AWSEGALNTEAF
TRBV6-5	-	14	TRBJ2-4	ASSYDQFLAKNIQY
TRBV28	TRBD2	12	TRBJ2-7	ASSWSGGSGEQY
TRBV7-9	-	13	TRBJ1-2	ASSSWGGTLNGYT
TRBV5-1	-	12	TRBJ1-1	ASSLGPSNTEAF
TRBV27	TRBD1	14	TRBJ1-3	ASSSGTVDSGNTIY
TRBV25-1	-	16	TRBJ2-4	ASSDSLTGLRGKNIQY
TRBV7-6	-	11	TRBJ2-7	ASSHRHSYEQY
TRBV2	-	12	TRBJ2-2	ASSREGTAGELF
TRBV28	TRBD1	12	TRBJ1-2	ASRPGTGGYGYT
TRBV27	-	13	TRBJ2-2	ASSSEGRDTGELF
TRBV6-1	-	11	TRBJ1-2	AISGTPGGGYT
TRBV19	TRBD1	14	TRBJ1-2	ASQPGQLSVNYGYT
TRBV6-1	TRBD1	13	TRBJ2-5	ASRVVGTVKETQY
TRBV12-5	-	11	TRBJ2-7	ASGLGDLGEVY
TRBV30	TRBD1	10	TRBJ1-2	AWGQGRYGYT
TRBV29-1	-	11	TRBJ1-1	SVPRVGDTEAF
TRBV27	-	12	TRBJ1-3	ASSNPGSGNTIY
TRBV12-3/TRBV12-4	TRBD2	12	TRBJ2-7	ASSTGGPPYEQY
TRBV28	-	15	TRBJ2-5	ASSLPRGPPPQETQY
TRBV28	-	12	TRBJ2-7	ASSPWDVSYEQY
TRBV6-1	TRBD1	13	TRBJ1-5	ASRVDRVVGQPQH
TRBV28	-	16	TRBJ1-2	ASSFIPNYPGQDYGYT
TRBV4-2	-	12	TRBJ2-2	ASSQDGNTGELF
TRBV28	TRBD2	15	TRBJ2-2	ASTPTGGPIPTGELF
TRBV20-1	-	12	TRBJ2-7	SARVSGSPYEQY
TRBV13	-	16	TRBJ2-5	ASSLFSYTGRGQETQY
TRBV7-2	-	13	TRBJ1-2	ASSLALGGSDGYT
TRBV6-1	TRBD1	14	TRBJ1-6	ASTDRGTKYNSPLH